This T cell receptor beta chain was sequenced in a study of T cell responses to AZD1222 COVID-19 vaccine. Study-wide results and limits: Clonal diversity may have been underestimated, and the donors were mostly white British, with more females than males. Spike-specific TCRs gained breadth and depth after people received two AZD1222 doses. The study reported that nearly half of spike-specific TCRs target unmutated variant regions. Repertoires in all cases were sampled only once the peak T cell response had passed.

Note on this clone: As yet, its antigen is unknown.

The CDR3 totals 13 residues. Germline lookup yields CDR1 SGHTA and CDR2 FQGNSA. The V gene lost 5 bases and the J gene lost 7 bases, with 9 bases spanning the gap. Assay used: immunoSEQ multiplex PCR; TCRdb lists only in-frame clones, some missing. The table has over 65,000 clones, around 73% seen once. This sequence originates from an adult in good health. The material was peripheral blood, obtained on day 0 of AZD1222 vaccination. The chain employs TRBV7-2 and TRBJ1-6; TRBD1 might be the D (5 bases). The CDR3 region is CASSPGLNSPLHF. CDR3 nucleotide sequence: TGTGCCAGCAGCCCAGGGTTGAATTCACCCCTCCACTTT.